This TCR beta chain was captured by sequencing in a study of T cells in localized non-small cell lung cancer. Study results and caveats: Uninvolved adjacent lung, not tumor, had the highest T cell clonality.

The CDR3 is made up of 15 amino acids. V lost 0 bases, J lost 3 bases, and 2 bases stayed unmatched. This clone was seen more than once but under ten times. Antigen: not known. The repertoire was sequenced with immunoSEQ multiplex PCR; TCRdb's copy has only in-frame clones and lacks some. The profile shows about 3,300 clones, 28% of them singletons. The specimen was lung tumor tissue, collected before any cancer treatment. The chain couples TRBV6-7 to TRBJ2-5; TRBD1 agrees at 9 bases. TRBV6-7 is an ORF for which the function is uncertain. The TCR sequence derives from a male donor at least 60 years old with stage I lung adenocarcinoma. CDR3 sequence reads: CASSYSTGGKETQYF. The CDR3 DNA reads TGTGCCAGCAGTTACTCGACAGGGGGAAAAGAGACCCAGTACTTC.